This TCR beta chain comes out of a study of blood T cell repertoires in COVID-19 (dated by TCRdb to 2020 to 2022). For the study in its entirety: The collaborator samples originated in the United States, Italy and Spain and spanned the acute and convalescent phases of COVID-19. The material from the prospective study consisted of cDNA or gDNA derived from T cells, B-cell-depleted T cells, or PBMCs. The dataset comprised deeply sampled blood TCRbeta repertoires from subjects exposed to, actively infected with, or recovered from COVID-19. The repertoires were released in a freely available public database intended as a resource for research on the immune response to SARS-CoV-2. Samples were obtained from the ongoing ImmuneRACE study (first 160 participants) and from some 1,300 subjects provided by 6 global collaborators. The sample metadata nearly always contained a de-identified subject ID, COVID-19 status, age in years and sex. Where HLA class I and class II types were available, the types were taken from metadata supplied by the sample provider, not from assay-based typing.

Enrolling through a virtual design, the prospective study's participants ranged in age from roughly 18 to 89 years and lived across 24 United States geographic areas. Cohort assignment in the prospective study relied on participant-reported clinical history from a screening survey and a study questionnaire. Each participant in the prospective study had whole blood, serum and a nasopharyngeal or oropharyngeal swab collected by mobile phlebotomists. Participants in the prospective study had the option to provide additional blood draws and questionnaires over a 2-month period. Before DNA extraction, prospective study blood samples were shipped either frozen or at room temperature. TCRbeta CDR3 regions were amplified from genomic DNA using the immunoSEQ Assay, a bias-controlled multiplex PCR. Regarding the original processing steps: The number of nucleated cells in each sample was estimated from the amplification of reference gene primers within the assay. To quantify the absolute abundance of each unique TCRbeta CDR3 rearrangement, sequence reads were collapsed and filtered. For each sample, productive Simpson clonality was calculated by taking the square root of Simpson's diversity index across productive rearrangements. TCRdb mirrors the immuneACCESS table, restricted to in-frame sequences. Some clones are absent from its copies; in checked studies, under half trace to an unresolved V gene, and the reason for the others is unknown. The DNA gave D and trimming, while V, J and clone size come from that table. Across this sample there are hundreds of thousands of clones, with about 86% seen only once. Together, the top ten hold under 4.5% of the sample.

Note on this clone: This receptor's antigen is unknown. Base qualities are not recorded, but no much larger clone differs from it by a single base.

Findings and caveats that apply to the study as a whole: How much clinical and demographic metadata was included differed by source and by participant, and the metadata was provided uncurated.

The V end loses 5 bases and the J end loses 4 bases, and a stretch of 19 bases separates them. The cysteine opens and the phenylalanine closes a CDR3 of 16 amino acids. Left in the record is the CDR3 DNA by itself, 48 bases read in frame from the first base. The germline V gene (reference sequence) supplies CDR1 SEHNR and CDR2 FQNEAQ. Recombination connected TRBV7-9 to TRBJ2-3; no confident D gene assignment can be made. The sample comprised PBMCs or T cells enriched from blood (not recorded which). The clonotype was recovered from a man between 25 and 39 years old with acute COVID-19. The DNA sequence is TGTGCCAGCAGCCCCCGAAGCCGGTCGTCCGCAGATACGCAGTATTTT. Its product reads: CASSPRSRSSADTQYF.